A selection of T cell receptor beta chains follows, all from one sample in a study of T cells expressing NK-cell markers. TCRdb re-called the 5' RACE reads and catalogs CDR3 proteins one per entry, DNA excluded. The sample holds under 500,000 distinct CDR3 sequences. The sequenced sample was blood T cells: a sorted CD56 or NKG2C T cell subset, CD4+ or CD8+ T cells, or bulk PBMC T cells (not recorded which). These receptors were obtained from a woman between 18 and 75 years old in good health. Each CDR3 is given with its conserved first and last residue.

V gene,J gene,CDR3 protein
TRBV20-1,TRBJ2-5,CSASLSVGGRETQYF
TRBV7-3,TRBJ2-3,CASSADITDTQYF
TRBV19,TRBJ2-7,CASGTGIAYEQYF
TRBV20-1,TRBJ2-1,CSVGVGRDEQFF
TRBV2,TRBJ2-5,CASITDRGRETQYF
TRBV14,TRBJ1-6,CASSQDSGGYSPLHF
TRBV29-1,TRBJ1-2,CSGAVPPGTGSSGYTF
TRBV12-3/TRBV12-4,TRBJ1-1,CASSLRTEAFF
TRBV12-3/TRBV12-4,TRBJ2-3,CASSLWGTDGADTQYF
TRBV5-1,TRBJ2-2,CASSLGGTNTGELFF
TRBV14,TRBJ2-1,CASSQGLAGGVSYNEQFF
TRBV20-1,TRBJ2-3,CSARTSGGAIGTQYF
TRBV15,TRBJ2-7,CATSRDGTRVGEQYF
TRBV20-1,TRBJ2-7,CSGGSGTLYEQYF
TRBV11-2,TRBJ2-5,CASSPTGNQETQYF
TRBV29-1,TRBJ2-6,CSVVGSGANVLTF
TRBV3-1,TRBJ2-1,CASSQWWNEQFF
TRBV12-3/TRBV12-4,TRBJ2-1,CASSSPSTGTYNEQFF
TRBV30,TRBJ1-4,CAWRMGFRGPNEKLFF
TRBV6-2/TRBV6-3,TRBJ2-1,CASGTGNEQFF
TRBV29-1,TRBJ2-5,CSVDVGAGNQETQYF
TRBV12-3/TRBV12-4,TRBJ2-2,CASSLDGANTGELFF
TRBV4-2,TRBJ2-7,CASSHGTGNEQYF
TRBV5-6,TRBJ2-2,CASSAGPNTGELFF
TRBV29-1,TRBJ2-1,CSVEGGGNYNEQFF
TRBV5-6,TRBJ2-3,CASSGLGGRTDTQYF
TRBV9,TRBJ2-3,CASSAGLPDTQYF
TRBV7-3,TRBJ2-3,CASGLGLNTDTQYF
TRBV20-1,TRBJ1-2,CSARYRGDYGYTF
TRBV9,TRBJ2-7,CASSVNPTPSYEQYF
TRBV9,TRBJ2-1,CASSVGLAGGHNEQFF
TRBV20-1,TRBJ1-1,CSAHQGNTEAFF
TRBV13,TRBJ1-2,CASSGRQANYGYTF
TRBV4-3,TRBJ2-6,CASSLTGFDGANVLTF
TRBV10-3,TRBJ2-5,CAIETAKGTQYF
TRBV6-1,TRBJ2-3,CASSRSGADTQYF
TRBV12-3/TRBV12-4,TRBJ1-2,CASSFFSGHGDFYGYTF
TRBV6-5,TRBJ2-7,CASSYMDRAVEQYF
TRBV7-9,TRBJ1-6,CASSLAPNLSPLHF
TRBV24-1,TRBJ2-7,CATSDPGTGGYEQYF
TRBV9,TRBJ1-5,CASSRTGDRNQPQHF
TRBV5-5,TRBJ2-3,CASSLAWVTDTQYF
TRBV5-4,TRBJ2-4,CASSLRGGVSKNIQYF
TRBV7-9,TRBJ2-3,CASRSGLHSGTDTQYF
TRBV4-1,TRBJ2-2,CASSRPDGPGELFF